This T cell receptor (beta chain) was profiled in a study of cytomegalovirus exposure and HLA in healthy donors. Study outcomes and limitations: In vitro confirmation showed a few CMV-associated chains to be CMV antigen specific. Segments of the TCR beta V type were, in most cases, productive about 87% or about 30% of the time in an earlier analysis. In a later analysis, CMV-associated beta chains were mostly HLA-associated, it appeared.

This clone was counted once. Antigen specificity is unknown. Amplification used 60 Vbeta primers and 13 Jbeta primers. Produced via immunoSEQ multiplex PCR; TCRdb's table is partial and in-frame only. The data hold 170,000 or so clones, with about four fifths observed a single time. Germline loops: CDR1 LNHDA, CDR2 SQIVND (reference sequence). This CDR3 is 16 amino acids long. With V trimmed by 4 bases and J by 0 bases, 5 bases remained unmatched. The chain is built from TRBV19 and TRBJ2-1, with TRBD2 matching over 8 bases. The sequence was collected from a middle-aged man in good health and CMV-seronegative. The sequencing input was PBMCs. CDR3 in DNA: TGTGCCAGTAGTAGGACGGGGGGGAGCTCCTACAATGAGCAGTTCTTC. It translates to CASSRTGGSSYNEQFF. Looking up the rest from reference TRBV19 and TRBJ2-1 gives the full variable domain: DGGITQSPKYLFRKEGQNVTLSCEQNLNHDAMYWYRQDPGQGLRLIYYSQIVNDFQKGDIAEGYSVSREKKESFPLTVTSAQKNPTAFYLCASSRTGGSSYNEQFFGPGTRLTVL.